These 12 T cell receptor beta chains were sequenced from one sample in a study of cytomegalovirus exposure and HLA in healthy donors. TCRdb's table, derived via immunoSEQ multiplex PCR, lists solely in-frame clones and lacks some. The data hold 220,000 or so clones, with over 70% observed a single time. Sequenced: PBMCs. The receptors here all came from a woman in her thirties in good health and CMV-seropositive.

J is TRBJ2-2 and V is TRBV1; whether TRBD2, the table's D call, matches the DNA was not checked. TRBV1 has pseudogene status. This CDR3 has 17 amino acids. CDR3 sequence (DNA): TGCACCAGCAGCCAAGATAGGGGACCGGGGGACACCGGGGAGCTGTTTTTT. Protein product: CTSSQDRGPGDTGELFF.

This sequence joins TRBV19 and TRBJ2-7; 11 bases are shared with TRBD1. Germline CDR1 and CDR2: LNHDA and SQIVND (reference sequence). V lost 2 bases to trimming and J lost 0 bases; unmatched junction nucleotides: 3. The CDR3 extends over 16 amino acids. In nucleotides, the CDR3 is TGTGCCAGTAGTATAAAGGGGACAGGGGGCTCCTACGAGCAGTACTTC. Its translation: CASSIKGTGGSYEQYF.

V usage is TRBV27 and J usage is TRBJ2-1, with D maybe TRBD2 (5 bases). V was pared by 6 bases and J by 5 bases, with 17 bases between. Per germline, CDR1 MNHEY and CDR2 SMNVEV (reference sequence). The CDR3 sequence is 15 residues long. The CDR3 DNA reads TGTGCCAGCAGGGACTCCCCATACATTAACAATGAGCAGTTCTTC. It translates to CASRDSPYINNEQFF.

V is TRBV6-5 and J is TRBJ1-2; the D is unclear. V was trimmed by 7 bases and J by 4 bases, leaving 13 bases between them. Germline V lookup: CDR1 MNHEY, CDR2 SVGAGI. The CDR3 is made up of 13 amino acids. The CDR3: CASTIDLSYGYTF. The CDR3 coding sequence is TGTGCCAGCACTATAGACCTCTCCTATGGCTACACCTTC.

V usage is TRBV10-3 and J usage is TRBJ1-2; D possibly corresponds to TRBD1 (6 bases). From germline, CDR1 is ENHRY and CDR2 SYGVKD. The CDR3 is made up of 15 amino acids. The V end lost 0 bases, the J end lost 3 bases, and 11 bases lay between the germline ends. The CDR3 DNA follows: TGTGCCATCAGTGAGTCGAACAGGGAGGACTATGGCTACACCTTC. This sequence encodes CAISESNREDYGYTF.

In the case of this clone: Germline and junction disagree at one end, which may indicate a read error. The V and J genes are TRBV7-7 and TRBJ2-3; D gene unclear. Germline CDR1 and CDR2: SSHAT and FNYEAQ (reference sequence). This CDR3 is 13 amino acids long. The CDR3 nucleotides read TGTGCTAGCAGCTTAAGTAGAACAGATACGCAGTATTTT. This sequence encodes CASSLSRTDTQYF. The full variable domain, rest sourced from reference TRBV7-7 and TRBJ2-3, is GAGVSQSPRYKVTKRGQDVTLRCDPISSHATLYWYQQALGQGPEFLTYFNYEAQPDKSGLPSDRFSAERPEGSISTLTIQRTEQRDSAMYRCASSLSRTDTQYFGPGTRLTVL.

The V gene is TRBV27, the J gene TRBJ1-2; TRBD1 matches 8 bases. Germline assignment: CDR1 MNHEY and CDR2 SMNVEV (reference sequence). Trimming cost V 4 bases and J 5 bases; bases outside gene matches: 12. The CDR3 extends over 16 amino acids. The CDR3 reads CASSSHGTGGRYGYTF. The CDR3 DNA is TGTGCCAGCAGTTCCCATGGAACAGGGGGAAGATATGGCTACACCTTC.

The rearrangement uses TRBV5-1 and TRBJ2-1, with D perhaps TRBD2 (6 bases). The ends were cut back, 4 bases at V and 4 bases at J, with 15 bases in the middle. The CDR3 totals 15 residues. Germline CDR1 is SGHRS and CDR2 is YFSETQ. The CDR3 nucleotides read TGCGCCAGCAGCCCGGAGGGCGATAGGTACAATGAGCAGTTCTTC. Its protein product is CASSPEGDRYNEQFF.

The genes are TRBV30 and TRBJ1-5; 7 nucleotides align to TRBD1. This CDR3 is built from 16 residues. J was trimmed by 4 bases and V by 2 bases; bases with no gene match: 11. Germline values: CDR1 GTSNPN, CDR2 SVGIG (reference sequence). The DNA for the CDR3 is TGTGCCTGGAGTAGGCCGGGACAGTTTCCTAATCAGCCCCAGCATTTT. Translated: CAWSRPGQFPNQPQHF.

The table lists this clone with a few counts. The V call is TRBV11-2, the J call TRBJ1-5; D is possibly TRBD1 (6 bases). Germline lookup yields CDR1 SGHAT and CDR2 FQNNGV. The V end was cut by 5 bases, the J end by 7 bases, with 12 bases between. CDR3 length: 13 residues. The DNA for the CDR3 is TGTGCCAGCAGCAACCACAGGGACCAGCCCCAGCATTTT. It yields the protein CASSNHRDQPQHF.

In nucleotides, the CDR3 is TGTGCCAGCAGCTTAACCGGGGGGAAGACCGGGGAGCTGTTTTTT. As protein: CASSLTGGKTGELFF. This rearrangement joins TRBV11-2 to TRBJ2-2, with 7 bases that match TRBD2. Germline V gene data show CDR1 as SGHAT and CDR2 as FQNNGV. CDR3 size: 15 residues. V trimming: 2 bases; J trimming: 5 bases; junction bases outside the gene matches: 5.

This clone was observed many times. The chain has TRBV25-1 and TRBJ1-4; D might be TRBD1 (5 bases). This CDR3 is built from 17 residues. Germline V gene data show CDR1 as MGHDK and CDR2 as SYGVNS. Between the trimmed V and J ends, which lost 1 base and 8 bases, there was a span of 20 bases. Here the CDR3 reads CASSESHMVEWDEKLFF. Written as DNA, the CDR3 is TGTGCCAGCAGTGAATCCCATATGGTAGAATGGGACGAAAAACTGTTTTTT.